The present T cell receptor (beta chain) was sequenced within a study of tumor and adjacent non-tumor tissue in lung cancer (dated by TCRdb to about 2018). In terms of the full investigation: By cancer type, the cohort comprised approximately twelve adenocarcinoma patients, 2 squamous cell carcinoma patients and 1 small cell lung cancer patient. Among the 15 or so patients, ages ranged from about 31 to 85 years, approximately 10 were men and 5 were women, and disease was TNM stage I to III. Sequencing produced 125,075,908 productive TCRbeta reads in total, an average of approximately 4 million reads per sample. The study compared bulk TCRbeta repertoires from lung tumor tissue and matched distant non-tumor lung tissue of roughly 15 lung cancer patients. Around 30 paired specimens, one tumor and one normal lung sample per patient, were profiled by TCRbeta CDR3 sequencing.

Notes on this clonotype: The specificity of this receptor is unknown. Base quality data are lacking; no much larger clone is found one base away.

CDR1 and CDR2, per the germline V gene (reference sequence), are GTSNPN and SVGIG. Reading from cysteine to phenylalanine, the CDR3 counts 13 amino acids. Just CDR3 DNA is preserved here, 39 bases in frame from base 1. RNA was isolated from bulk, unsorted tissue, and RNA quality was assessed with a NanoDrop ND-1000 and an Agilent 2100. For the normal lung samples, distant non-tumor tissue was collected more than 3 cm away from the tumor edge. Donors were newly diagnosed lung cancer patients admitted for thoracic surgery in China between August and November 2014, without prior chemotherapy. Anyone who had undergone radiotherapy or chemotherapy before, or who had another cancer at the same time, was left out of the study. Surgical tissue pieces of 1-2 cm3 were preserved in RNAlater solution and stored at -80 °C until use. The paper as a whole reports these results and caveats: The top 100 clones made up a significantly larger cumulative share of the repertoire in normal lung than in tumor tissue. Significantly higher TCR diversity was found in younger patients, and higher tumor TCR diversity was associated with shorter overall and disease-free survival. Because peripheral blood was not sequenced, blood TCRbeta repertoires in the lung cancer patients of the study were not examined. Tumor tissue showed significantly greater TCR diversity (inverse Simpson) than normal lung tissue (roughly 430 vs 170, P = 0.0075, Mann-Whitney U test). Only 15 or so patients were included in the cohort, and the need for larger samples and more detailed clinical data was noted by the authors. The sequencing platform is not named in the methods, and unique molecular identifiers are not mentioned.

Receptors were amplified or captured by multiplex PCR. Sequencing instrument: Illumina HiSeq 2500. TCRbeta libraries were built by three rounds of nested PCR using primers (Table S4), following protocols modified from ARM-PCR. PCR products of 200-500 bp were gel-excised and purified with the QIAquick gel extraction kit before sequencing. Concerning the study's data processing: Trimmomatic was used to clean the reads, FLASH was used to merge the reads into complete CDR3 sequences, and MiTCR was used to assign the reads to V(D)J germline segments. Clonal diversity was computed as the inverse Simpson's index with VDJtools. In-frame sequences lacking a premature stop codon were counted as productive reads. TCRdb cleaned the public reads at Q25 with fastp, built clones with MiXCR and kept in-frame beta chains. Rows with a matching CDR3 protein are joined into one entry that keeps the most common DNA and genes. In this record, the V and J calls reflect TCRdb's handling and not the investigators' own analysis. The table for this sample lists some 51,000 distinct CDR3 sequences; about two thirds of them were counted only once. The ten most abundant clones make up around 30% of the sample.

The specimen was distant non-tumor lung tissue. This receptor was taken from a woman aged 70-85 years with non-small cell lung cancer. The V gene is TRBV30 and the J gene is TRBJ2-3, with 7 junctional bases fitting TRBD1. The J call may be mistaken, given a closer DNA end match to TRBJ1-5. The CDR3 is CAWRTGSTDTQHF. The nucleotide sequence reads TGTGCCTGGAGGACAGGGTCCACAGATACGCAGCATTTT.